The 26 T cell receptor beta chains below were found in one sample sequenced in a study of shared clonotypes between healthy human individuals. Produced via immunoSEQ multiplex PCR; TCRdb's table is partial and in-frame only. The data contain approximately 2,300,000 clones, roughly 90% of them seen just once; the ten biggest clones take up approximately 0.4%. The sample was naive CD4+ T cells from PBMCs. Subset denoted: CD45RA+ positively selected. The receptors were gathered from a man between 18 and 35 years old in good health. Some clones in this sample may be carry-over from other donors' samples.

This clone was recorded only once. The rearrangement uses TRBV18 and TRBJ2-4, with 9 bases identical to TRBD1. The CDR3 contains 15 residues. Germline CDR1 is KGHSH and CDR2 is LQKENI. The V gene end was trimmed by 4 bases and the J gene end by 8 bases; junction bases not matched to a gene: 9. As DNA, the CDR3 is TGTGCCAGCTCACGGAGACAGGGGGGTGGAGACATTCAGTACTTC. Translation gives CASSRRQGGGDIQYF.

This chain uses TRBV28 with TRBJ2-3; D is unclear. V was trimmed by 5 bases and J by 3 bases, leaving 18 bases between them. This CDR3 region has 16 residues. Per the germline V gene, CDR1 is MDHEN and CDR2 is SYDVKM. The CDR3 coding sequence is TGTGCCAGCAGTGCACCCCGTCGCTGGGGAACAGATACGCAGTATTTT. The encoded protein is CASSAPRRWGTDTQYF.

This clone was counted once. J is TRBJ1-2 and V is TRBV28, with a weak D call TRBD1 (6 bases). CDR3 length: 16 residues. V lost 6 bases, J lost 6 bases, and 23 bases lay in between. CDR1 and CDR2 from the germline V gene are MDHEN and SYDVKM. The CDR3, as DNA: TGTGCCAGCAGCAACTACAGGGTGGGGATATCTGATGGCTACACCTTC. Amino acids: CASSNYRVGISDGYTF.

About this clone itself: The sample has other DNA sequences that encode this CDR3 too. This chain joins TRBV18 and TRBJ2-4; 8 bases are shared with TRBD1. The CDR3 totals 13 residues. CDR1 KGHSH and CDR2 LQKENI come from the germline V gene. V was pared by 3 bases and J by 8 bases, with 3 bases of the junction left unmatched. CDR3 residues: CASSPQGADIQYF. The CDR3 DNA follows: TGTGCCAGCTCACCCCAGGGGGCGGACATTCAGTACTTC.

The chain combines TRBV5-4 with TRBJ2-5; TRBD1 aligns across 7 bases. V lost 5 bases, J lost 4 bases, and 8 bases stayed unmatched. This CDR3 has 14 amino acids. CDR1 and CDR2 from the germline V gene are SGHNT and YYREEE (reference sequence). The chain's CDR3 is CASSVQGNRETQYF. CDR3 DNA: TGTGCCAGCAGTGTACAGGGGAATAGAGAGACCCAGTACTTC. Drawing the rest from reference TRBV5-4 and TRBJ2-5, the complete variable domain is ETGVTQSPTHLIKTRGQQVTLRCSSQSGHNTVSWYQQALGQGPQFIFQYYREEENGRGNFPPRFSGLQFPNYSSELNVNALELDDSALYLCASSVQGNRETQYFGPGTRLLVL.

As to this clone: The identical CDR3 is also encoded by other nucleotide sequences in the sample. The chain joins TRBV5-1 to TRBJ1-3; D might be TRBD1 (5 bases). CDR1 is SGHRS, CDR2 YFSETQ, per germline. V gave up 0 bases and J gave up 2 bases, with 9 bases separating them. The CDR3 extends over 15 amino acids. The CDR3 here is CASSLAGTAGNTIYF. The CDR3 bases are TGCGCCAGCAGCTTGGCCGGGACGGCTGGAAACACCATATATTTT.

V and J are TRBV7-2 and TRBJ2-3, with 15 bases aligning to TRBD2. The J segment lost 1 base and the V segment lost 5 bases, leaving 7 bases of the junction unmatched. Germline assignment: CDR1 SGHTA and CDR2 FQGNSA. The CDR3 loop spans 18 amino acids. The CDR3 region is CASSIGLAGGTRTDTQYF. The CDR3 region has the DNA TGTGCCAGCAGCATCGGACTAGCGGGAGGGACGCGCACAGATACGCAGTATTTT.

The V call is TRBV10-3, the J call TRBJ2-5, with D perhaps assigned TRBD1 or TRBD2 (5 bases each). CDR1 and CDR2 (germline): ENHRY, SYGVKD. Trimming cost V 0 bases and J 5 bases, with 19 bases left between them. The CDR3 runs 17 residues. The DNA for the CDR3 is TGTGCCATCAGTGAGTCGGGGAGTGACAGACCCTGGGAGACCCAGTACTTC. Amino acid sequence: CAISESGSDRPWETQYF.

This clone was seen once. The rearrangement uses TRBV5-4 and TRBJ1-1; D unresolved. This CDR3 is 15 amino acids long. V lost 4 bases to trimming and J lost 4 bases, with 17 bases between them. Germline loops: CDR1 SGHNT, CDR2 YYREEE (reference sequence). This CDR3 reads CASSLSGSASTEAFF. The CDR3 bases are TGTGCCAGCAGCCTTAGCGGCTCAGCTTCCACTGAAGCTTTCTTT.

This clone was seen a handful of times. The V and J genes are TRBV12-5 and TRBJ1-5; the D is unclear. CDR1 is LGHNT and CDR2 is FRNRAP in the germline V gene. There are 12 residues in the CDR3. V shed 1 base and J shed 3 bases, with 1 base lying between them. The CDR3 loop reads CASGLDNQPQHF. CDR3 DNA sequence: TGTGCTAGTGGTTTGGACAATCAGCCCCAGCATTTT.

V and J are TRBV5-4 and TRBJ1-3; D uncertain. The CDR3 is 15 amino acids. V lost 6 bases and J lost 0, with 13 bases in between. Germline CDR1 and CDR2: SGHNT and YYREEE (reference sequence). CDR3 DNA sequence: TGTGCCAGCACCCAAGGAGTGAGCTCTGGAAACACCATATATTTT. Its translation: CASTQGVSSGNTIYF. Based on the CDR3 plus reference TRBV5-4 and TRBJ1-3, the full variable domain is ETGVTQSPTHLIKTRGQQVTLRCSSQSGHNTVSWYQQALGQGPQFIFQYYREEENGRGNFPPRFSGLQFPNYSSELNVNALELDDSALYLCASTQGVSSGNTIYFGEGSWLTVV.

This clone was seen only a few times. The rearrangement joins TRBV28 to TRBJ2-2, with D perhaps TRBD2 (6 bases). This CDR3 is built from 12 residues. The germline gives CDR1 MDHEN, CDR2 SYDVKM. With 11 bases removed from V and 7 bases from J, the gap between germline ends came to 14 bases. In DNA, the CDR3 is TGTGCCGCCGGGGGAGGTAGCGGGGAGCTGTTTTTT. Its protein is CAAGGGSGELFF.

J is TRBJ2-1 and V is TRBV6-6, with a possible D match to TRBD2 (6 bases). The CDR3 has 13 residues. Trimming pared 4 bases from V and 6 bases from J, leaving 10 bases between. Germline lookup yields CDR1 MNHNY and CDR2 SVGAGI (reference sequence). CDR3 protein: CASSSSVRNEQFF. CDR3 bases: TGTGCCAGCAGTTCTAGCGTCCGCAATGAGCAGTTCTTC.

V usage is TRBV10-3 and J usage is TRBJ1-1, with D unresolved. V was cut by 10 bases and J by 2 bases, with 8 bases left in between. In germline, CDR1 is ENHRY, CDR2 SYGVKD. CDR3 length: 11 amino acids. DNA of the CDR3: TGTGCCACCAGCATAAACACTGAAGCTTTCTTT. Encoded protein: CATSINTEAFF.

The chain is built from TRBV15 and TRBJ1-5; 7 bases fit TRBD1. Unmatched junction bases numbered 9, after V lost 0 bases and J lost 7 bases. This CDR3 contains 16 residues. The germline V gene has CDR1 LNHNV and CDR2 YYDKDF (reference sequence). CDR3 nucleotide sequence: TGTGCCACCAGCAGAGATCTCGGACAGGTCGGCCAGCCCCAGCATTTT. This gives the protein CATSRDLGQVGQPQHF.

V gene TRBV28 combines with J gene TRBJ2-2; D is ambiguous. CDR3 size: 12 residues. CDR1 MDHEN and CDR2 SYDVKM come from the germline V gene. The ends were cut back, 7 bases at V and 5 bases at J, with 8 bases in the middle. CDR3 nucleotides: TGTGCCAGCATCCCATCAACCGGGGAGCTGTTTTTT. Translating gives CASIPSTGELFF.

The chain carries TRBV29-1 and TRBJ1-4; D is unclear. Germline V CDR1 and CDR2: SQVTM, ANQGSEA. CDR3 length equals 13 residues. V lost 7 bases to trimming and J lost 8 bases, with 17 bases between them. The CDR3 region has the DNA TGCAGCGCACCAGATTTTGCGGGGGAAAAACTGTTTTTT. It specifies CSAPDFAGEKLFF.

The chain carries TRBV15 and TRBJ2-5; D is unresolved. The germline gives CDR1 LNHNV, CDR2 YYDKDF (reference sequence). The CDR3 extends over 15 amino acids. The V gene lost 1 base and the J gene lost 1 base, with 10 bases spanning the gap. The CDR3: CATSRAGRLQETQYF. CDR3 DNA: TGTGCCACCAGCAGAGCTGGGCGGCTCCAAGAGACCCAGTACTTC.

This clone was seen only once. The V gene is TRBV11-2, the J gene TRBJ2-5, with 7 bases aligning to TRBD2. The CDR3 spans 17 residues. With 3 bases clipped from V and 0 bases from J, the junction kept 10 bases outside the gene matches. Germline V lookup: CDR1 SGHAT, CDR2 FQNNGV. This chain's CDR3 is CASSLRERVWYQETQYF. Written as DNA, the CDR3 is TGTGCCAGCAGCTTGCGGGAGCGAGTTTGGTACCAAGAGACCCAGTACTTC.

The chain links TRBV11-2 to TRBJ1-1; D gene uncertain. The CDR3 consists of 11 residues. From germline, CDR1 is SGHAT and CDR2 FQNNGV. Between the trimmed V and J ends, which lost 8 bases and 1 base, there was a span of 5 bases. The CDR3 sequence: CASLENTEAFF. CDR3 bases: TGTGCCAGCTTGGAGAACACTGAAGCTTTCTTT.

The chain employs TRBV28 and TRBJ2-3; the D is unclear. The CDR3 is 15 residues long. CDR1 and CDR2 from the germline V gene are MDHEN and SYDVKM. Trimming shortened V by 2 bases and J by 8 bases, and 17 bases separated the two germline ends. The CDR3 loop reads CASSLLTAVRGTQYF. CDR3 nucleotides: TGTGCCAGCAGTTTACTGACTGCTGTGCGTGGTACGCAGTATTTT.

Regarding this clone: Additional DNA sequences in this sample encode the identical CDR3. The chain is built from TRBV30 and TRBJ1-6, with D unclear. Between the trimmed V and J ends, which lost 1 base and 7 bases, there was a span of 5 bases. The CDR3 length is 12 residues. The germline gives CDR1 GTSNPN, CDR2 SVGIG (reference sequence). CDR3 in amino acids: CAWSGSNSPLHF. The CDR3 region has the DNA TGTGCCTGGAGTGGGTCCAATTCACCCCTCCACTTT.

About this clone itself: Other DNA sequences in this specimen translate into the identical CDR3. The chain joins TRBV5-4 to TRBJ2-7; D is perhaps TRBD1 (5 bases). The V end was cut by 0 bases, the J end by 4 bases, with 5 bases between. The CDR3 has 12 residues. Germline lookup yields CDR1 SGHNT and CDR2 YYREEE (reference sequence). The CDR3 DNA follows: TGTGCCAGCAGCTTGGACAGGTACGAGCAGTACTTC. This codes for CASSLDRYEQYF.

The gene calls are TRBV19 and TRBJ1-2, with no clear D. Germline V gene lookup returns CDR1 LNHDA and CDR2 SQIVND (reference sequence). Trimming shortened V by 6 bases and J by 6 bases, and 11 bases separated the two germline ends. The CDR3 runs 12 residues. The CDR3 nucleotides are TGTGCCAGTAGCTCTGGGTTCGATGGCTACACCTTC. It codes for CASSSGFDGYTF.

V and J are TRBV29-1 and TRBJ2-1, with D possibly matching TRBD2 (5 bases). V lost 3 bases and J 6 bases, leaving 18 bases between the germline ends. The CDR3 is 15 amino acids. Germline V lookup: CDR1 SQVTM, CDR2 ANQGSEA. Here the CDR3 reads CSVEYGREGGNEQFF. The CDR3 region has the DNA TGCAGCGTTGAGTACGGAAGGGAAGGAGGCAATGAGCAGTTCTTC.

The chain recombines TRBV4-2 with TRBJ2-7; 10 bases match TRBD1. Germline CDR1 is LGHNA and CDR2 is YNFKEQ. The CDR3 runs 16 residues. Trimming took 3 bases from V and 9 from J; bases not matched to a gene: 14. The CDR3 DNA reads TGTGCCAGCAGCCATACCGCGGGACAGGGGACAACGGGGCAGTACTTC. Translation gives CASSHTAGQGTTGQYF.